These 30 T cell receptor beta chains share one sample of origin, sequenced in a study of T cell responses to AZD1222 COVID-19 vaccine. Here immunoSEQ multiplex PCR was the method, and the copy in TCRdb shows in-frame clones only, minus some. The sample has approximately 120,000 clones; roughly 86% are singletons. Sample: peripheral blood, taken 28 days after the second AZD1222 dose. These receptors came from an adult who received the AZD1222 COVID-19 vaccine.

The rearrangement uses TRBV11-3 and TRBJ2-1, with D hard to call. The ends were cut back, 0 bases at V and 4 bases at J, with 4 bases in the middle. The CDR3 runs 13 residues. The germline CDR1 and CDR2 sequences are SGHNT and YENEEA. CDR3 in amino acids: CASSLDSYNEQFF. The CDR3 DNA sequence: TGTGCCAGCAGCTTAGATTCGTACAATGAGCAGTTCTTC.

In its sample, this clone was seen once. The chain uses TRBV24-1 and TRBJ2-5; D unresolved. The CDR3 runs 12 residues. V was trimmed by 9 bases and J by 4 bases, leaving 11 bases between them. Germline-derived CDR1 and CDR2 are KGHDR and SFDVKD. The CDR3 DNA follows: TGTGCCACCGCCAGCCTAACAGAGACCCAGTACTTC. Protein product: CATASLTETQYF.

The chain has TRBV6-4 and TRBJ2-1; possible D gene TRBD2, 6 bases. The CDR3 loop spans 15 amino acids. V gave up 4 bases and J gave up 5 bases, with 15 bases separating them. Germline V CDR1 and CDR2: MRHNA, SNTAGT. For the CDR3, the DNA is TGTGCCAGCAGTGCCGCTAGCGCAGGGAACAATGAGCAGTTCTTC. Protein sequence: CASSAASAGNNEQFF.

The chain employs TRBV6-5 and TRBJ1-1; D is perhaps TRBD1 (5 bases). The CDR3 length is 13 residues. The germline V gene encodes CDR1 MNHEY and CDR2 SVGAGI. Trimming cost V 7 bases and J 8 bases, with 17 bases left between them. CDR3 DNA: TGTGCCAGCAAAGGGAGGGGTAACCGAGAAGCTTTCTTT. Protein sequence: CASKGRGNREAFF.

The chain combines TRBV3-1 (or the pseudogene TRBV3-2) with TRBJ1-2; D remains ambiguous. Germline V lookup: CDR1 LGHDT, CDR2 YNNKEL (reference sequence). V lost 0 bases, J lost 7 bases, and 18 bases lay in between. The CDR3 covers 16 residues. CDR3 region: CASSQERGRFWRGYTF. DNA for the CDR3: TGTGCCAGCAGCCAAGAAAGAGGGAGATTTTGGCGTGGCTACACCTTC.

This chain uses TRBV5-1 with TRBJ2-2; possible D gene TRBD2, 5 bases. Germline CDR1 and CDR2: SGHRS and YFSETQ. Trimming stripped 5 bases from V and 5 bases from J, with 16 bases between. The CDR3 sequence is 15 residues long. This chain's CDR3 is CASRSEGGGTGELFF. In nucleotides, the CDR3 is TGCGCCAGCAGATCCGAGGGTGGTGGGACCGGGGAGCTGTTTTTT. Full variable domain (remainder filled in from reference TRBV5-1 and TRBJ2-2): KAGVTQTPRYLIKTRGQQVTLSCSPISGHRSVSWYQQTPGQGLQFLFEYFSETQRNKGNFPGRFSGRQFSNSRSEMNVSTLELGDSALYLCASRSEGGGTGELFFGEGSRLTVL.

The chain couples TRBV10-3 to TRBJ1-2; D might be TRBD1 (6 bases). The CDR3 contains 14 residues. V lost 5 bases to trimming and J lost 0 bases, with 10 bases between them. Germline V lookup: CDR1 ENHRY, CDR2 SYGVKD. The CDR3 region is CAISLDRANYGYTF. DNA of the CDR3: TGTGCCATCAGTCTGGACAGAGCTAACTATGGCTACACCTTC.

This chain links TRBV7-8 with TRBJ2-3, with TRBD2 matching 12 bases. Germline V lookup: CDR1 SGHVS, CDR2 FQNEAQ. There are 16 residues in the CDR3. Trimming took 4 bases from V and 6 from J; bases not matched to a gene: 8. CDR3 amino acids: CASSSGLAGRVDTQYF. The CDR3 nucleotides read TGTGCCAGCAGCTCCGGACTAGCGGGGAGAGTCGATACGCAGTATTTT.

V is TRBV5-3 and J is TRBJ2-5; D might be TRBD2 (6 bases). TRBV5-3 is an ORF, with its function uncertain. The CDR3 loop spans 13 amino acids. Trimming left V 7 bases short and J 1 base short, with 11 bases between. CDR3 sequence (DNA): TGTGCCAGAGTGGAGGGGAGCCAAGAGACCCAGTACTTC. Translated: CARVEGSQETQYF.

This chain joins TRBV6-1 and TRBJ1-6; weak D call: TRBD1 (6 bases). This CDR3 has 14 amino acids. The germline V gene has CDR1 MNHNS and CDR2 SASEGT. V dropped 1 base and J dropped 10 bases, with 11 bases sitting between them. The CDR3 sequence is CASSEEARGSPLHF. In DNA form, the CDR3 reads TGTGCCAGCAGTGAAGAGGCCAGGGGATCACCCCTCCACTTT.

The rearrangement joins TRBV5-1 to TRBJ2-3; TRBD1 matches at 8 bases. V lost 4 bases to trimming and J lost 5 bases; unmatched junction nucleotides: 9. Germline V gene data show CDR1 as SGHRS and CDR2 as YFSETQ. There are 15 residues in the CDR3. The CDR3 nucleotides read TGCGCCAGCAGCACGAGACAGGGGTTCAGAGATACGCAGTATTTT. This gives the protein CASSTRQGFRDTQYF.

The chain combines TRBV15 with TRBJ1-1, with a tentative D call TRBD1 (6 bases). From germline, CDR1 is LNHNV and CDR2 YYDKDF (reference sequence). The CDR3 sequence is 16 residues long. Trimming pared 0 bases from V and 4 bases from J, leaving 15 bases between. This CDR3 is CATSRDAGGVGTEAFF. CDR3 sequence (DNA): TGTGCCACCAGCAGAGATGCGGGGGGCGTCGGCACTGAAGCTTTCTTT.

The chain recombines TRBV19 with TRBJ1-1, with TRBD1 as a possible D gene (6 bases). Germline values: CDR1 LNHDA, CDR2 SQIVND (reference sequence). The CDR3 has 13 residues. V dropped 7 bases and J dropped 1 base, with 10 bases sitting between them. CDR3 in DNA: TGTGCCAGTAAGACAGGCCGGAACACTGAAGCTTTCTTT. As protein: CASKTGRNTEAFF.

This clone was observed once. This chain connects TRBV2 to TRBJ1-3; tentative D call: TRBD1 (6 bases). From germline, CDR1 is SNHLY and CDR2 FYNNEI. The CDR3 extends over 17 amino acids. Trimming pared 5 bases from V and 2 bases from J, leaving 19 bases between. CDR3 amino acids: CASSPHVGRGTGNTIYF. The CDR3 bases are TGTGCCAGCAGTCCCCATGTGGGCAGGGGCACTGGAAACACCATATATTTT.

The chain couples TRBV7-9 to TRBJ2-3; D gene unclear. The CDR3 is 12 amino acids. The ends were cut back, 3 bases at V and 4 bases at J, with 5 bases in the middle. The germline CDR1 and CDR2 sequences are SEHNR and FQNEAQ (reference sequence). The CDR3 loop is CASSLLADTQYF. CDR3 in DNA: TGTGCCAGCAGCTTGTTGGCAGATACGCAGTATTTT.

The rearrangement joins TRBV18 to TRBJ1-1; perhaps TRBD1 as D (5 bases). This CDR3 region has 12 residues. The germline V gene encodes CDR1 KGHSH and CDR2 LQKENI. V was pared by 3 bases and J by 11 bases, with 13 bases between. CDR3 residues: CASSPRQGIAFF. CDR3 coding DNA: TGTGCCAGCTCACCTCGGCAGGGCATCGCTTTCTTT.

V and J are TRBV5-1 and TRBJ2-1, with D perhaps matching TRBD2 (7 bases). V lost 4 bases to trimming and J lost 2 bases, with 16 bases between them. The CDR3 is 16 residues long. Germline V gene data show CDR1 as SGHRS and CDR2 as YFSETQ. Here the CDR3 reads CASSPGEGWTYNEQFF. Here the CDR3 DNA reads TGCGCCAGCAGCCCAGGGGAGGGTTGGACCTACAATGAGCAGTTCTTC. Looking up the rest from reference TRBV5-1 and TRBJ2-1 gives the full variable domain: KAGVTQTPRYLIKTRGQQVTLSCSPISGHRSVSWYQQTPGQGLQFLFEYFSETQRNKGNFPGRFSGRQFSNSRSEMNVSTLELGDSALYLCASSPGEGWTYNEQFFGPGTRLTVL.

In its sample, this clone was seen once. This sequence joins TRBV5-1 and TRBJ1-6; no firm D call. Germline V CDR1 and CDR2: SGHRS, YFSETQ. This CDR3 has 14 residues. V was pared by 4 bases and J by 3 bases, with 8 bases between. The CDR3 nucleotides read TGCGCCAGCAGCCAAGCTGACTATAATTCACCCCTCCACTTT. It yields the protein CASSQADYNSPLHF.

This clone appeared once. The V and J genes are TRBV18 and TRBJ2-3; unclear D gene. Looked up from germline, CDR1 is KGHSH and CDR2 is LQKENI. Trimming removed 2 bases at V and 6 bases at J, with 12 bases between. This CDR3 contains 14 residues. DNA for the CDR3: TGTGCCAGCTCACCAAGGCGGCCCGTGGATACGCAGTATTTT. It codes for CASSPRRPVDTQYF.

The rearrangement uses TRBV24-1 and TRBJ2-3, with D perhaps matching TRBD2 (7 bases). The CDR3 runs to 15 residues. V shed 0 bases and J shed 5 bases, with 11 bases lying between them. CDR1 is KGHDR and CDR2 is SFDVKD in the germline V gene. The CDR3 sequence is CATSDLRGAGDTQYF. CDR3 nucleotide sequence: TGTGCCACCAGTGATTTGCGGGGGGCGGGAGATACGCAGTATTTT.

In this sample, this clone turned up once. The V call is TRBV9, the J call TRBJ2-1; D is perhaps TRBD2 (7 bases). Germline V CDR1 and CDR2: SGDLS, YYNGEE. The ends were cut back, 4 bases at V and 9 bases at J, with 23 bases in the middle. The CDR3 length is 16 residues. The CDR3 sequence: CASSTNREGLTIEQFF. CDR3 coding DNA: TGTGCCAGCAGCACCAACAGGGAGGGACTTACAATTGAGCAGTTCTTC.

The chain joins TRBV3-1 (or the pseudogene TRBV3-2) to TRBJ2-7, with D perhaps assigned TRBD1 or TRBD2 (5 bases each). The V gene's germline CDR1 is LGHDT and CDR2 YNNKEL (reference sequence). The CDR3 loop spans 12 amino acids. The V gene lost 1 base and the J gene lost 7 bases, with 8 bases spanning the gap. CDR3 sequence: CASSQGGFEQYF. The CDR3 DNA reads as TGTGCCAGCAGCCAAGGGGGGTTTGAGCAGTACTTC.

CDR3 bases: TGTGCCAGCAGTAAGGACACCGGGGAGCTGTTTTTT. Encoded protein: CASSKDTGELFF. V is TRBV6-2 or TRBV6-3 and J is TRBJ2-2; the D is unclear. Germline lookup yields CDR1 MNHEY and CDR2 SVGEGT. Deletions cut 5 bases from V and 3 bases from J, with 4 bases between. There are 12 residues in the CDR3.

The chain uses TRBV2 and TRBJ1-1, with 7 nucleotides matching TRBD1. V was clipped by 5 bases and J by 7 bases; unmatched bases: 7. The CDR3 is made up of 13 amino acids. The germline gives CDR1 SNHLY, CDR2 FYNNEI. CDR3 residues: CASSSTGEIEAFF. The DNA of the CDR3 is TGTGCCAGCAGTTCAACAGGGGAGATTGAAGCTTTCTTT.

The rearrangement links TRBV30 to TRBJ1-1, with D maybe TRBD1 (5 bases). The CDR3 runs 15 residues. V was shortened by 2 bases and J by 1 base, with 14 bases between the two germline ends. Germline V gene sequence: CDR1 GTSNPN, CDR2 SVGIG (reference sequence). The CDR3, as DNA: TGTGCCTGGAGTTCAACCGGGGCCCAGAACACTGAAGCTTTCTTT. It is translated as CAWSSTGAQNTEAFF.

This sequence joins TRBV27 and TRBJ2-6, with 7 bases matching TRBD1. This CDR3 is built from 16 residues. V lost 6 bases, J lost 4 bases, and 9 bases stayed unmatched. The germline V gene has CDR1 MNHEY and CDR2 SMNVEV (reference sequence). In DNA, the CDR3 is TGTGCCAGCAGAGGCAGGGGGTTGGTAGGGGCCAACGTCCTGACTTTC. It is translated as CASRGRGLVGANVLTF.

This chain uses TRBV28 with TRBJ1-2, with 12 nucleotides matching TRBD1. J gave up 8 bases and V 7 bases, and 11 bases lay outside the gene matches. Germline CDR1 MDHEN, CDR2 SYDVKM. The CDR3 consists of 15 residues. The CDR3 nucleotides read TGTGCCAGCACTATAGGGGGACAGGGGGCGGGGGGCTACACCTTC. As protein: CASTIGGQGAGGYTF.

This chain joins TRBV28 and TRBJ1-5; 10 bases agree with TRBD1. J lost 6 bases, V lost 6 bases, and 14 bases had no gene match. This CDR3 spans 17 amino acids. CDR1 is MDHEN, CDR2 SYDVKM, per germline. The CDR3: CASSTVMGQGMSQPQHF. The CDR3 DNA sequence: TGTGCCAGCAGCACCGTAATGGGACAGGGGATGTCTCAGCCCCAGCATTTT.

The chain is built from TRBV27 and TRBJ1-3; 7 positions match TRBD1. Germline values: CDR1 MNHEY, CDR2 SMNVEV (reference sequence). Germline trimming cut 5 bases from V and 11 bases from J; bases unmatched to any gene: 18. The CDR3 has 16 residues. CDR3 in amino acids: CASSPTRGGPLYAIYF. In nucleotides, the CDR3 is TGTGCCAGCAGTCCTACGAGAGGGGGCCCGCTATATGCCATATATTTT.

The gene calls are TRBV6-4 and TRBJ2-1, with 8 positions matching TRBD2. The CDR3 extends over 14 amino acids. Germline V lookup: CDR1 MRHNA, CDR2 SNTAGT. Losses at the gene ends were 5 bases for V and 7 bases for J; bases not matched to a gene: 7. Written as DNA, the CDR3 is TGTGCCAGCAGTACCGAAGCGGGAGTGAATGAGCAGTTCTTC. Protein sequence: CASSTEAGVNEQFF.